The next 30 T cell receptor beta chains were all read from a single sample in a study of T cell clonality in common variable immunodeficiency (dated by TCRdb to between 2015 and 2016). The protocol used for the library was the immunoSEQ multiplex PCR assay. TCRdb retrieved this table from immuneACCESS and kept in-frame rearrangements only. Not all clones are present; in checked studies, unresolved V genes account for under half, and no reason is known for the remainder. This sample shows tens of thousands of clones, and none of them turns up only once. Jointly, the top ten make up approximately 3% of the sample. The sample taken for sequencing was peripheral blood mononuclear cells. Receptors were obtained from a person aged 18 to 75 in good health.

This clone has a count of ten or more. The sequence runs out 3 residues before the end of the CDR3; the remainder is reconstructed from the germline J gene. V usage is TRBV12-3 or TRBV12-4 and J usage is TRBJ2-4; 11 bases line up with TRBD2. The CDR3 extends over 18 amino acids. J lost 3 bases, V lost 2 bases, and 9 bases had no gene match. The CDR3 loop is CASSLFPLAGAGKNIQYF. The DNA read from the CDR3 is TGTGCCAGCAGTTTATTCCCACTAGCGGGAGCTGGCAAAAACATT.

This clone has a count of ten or more. The read falls 3 residues short of the CDR3 end, and the missing part is taken from the germline J gene. The chain employs TRBV7-9 and TRBJ2-1; unclear D gene. The CDR3 totals 13 residues. V gave up 5 bases and J gave up 4 bases, with 9 bases separating them. Germline V gene sequence: CDR1 SEHNR, CDR2 FQNEAQ (reference sequence). CDR3 residues: CASSPTGYNEQFF. The sequenced CDR3 bases are TGTGCCAGCAGCCCTACGGGTTACAATGAG.

This clone has a count of ten or more. The CDR3 extends 3 residues past the end of the read, so its final part is completed from the germline J gene. The chain recombines TRBV18 with TRBJ1-1; 8 bases align to TRBD1. The CDR3 sequence is 18 residues long. CDR1 and CDR2 from the germline V gene are KGHSH and LQKENI. V was clipped by 6 bases and J by 5 bases; unmatched bases: 20. Incomplete CDR3 DNA: TGTGCCAGCTCCCCGTTGCCCGGCCAGGGGGCACTGGGTACTGAA. Translation: CASSPLPGQGALGTE. The whole CDR3 region reads CASSPLPGQGALGTEAFF.

This clone appeared many times. The read ends 3 residues shy of where the CDR3 ends; the end is completed using the germline J gene. This rearrangement joins TRBV7-8 to TRBJ2-3, with 13 bases fitting TRBD2. CDR3 length equals 16 residues. Unmatched junction bases numbered 6, after V lost 5 bases and J lost 4 bases. The germline gives CDR1 SGHVS, CDR2 FQNEAQ. The CDR3 loop reads CASSAGTSGTADTQYF. The CDR3 bases that were read are TGTGCCAGCAGCGCCGGGACTAGCGGGACCGCAGATACG. Full variable domain (missing parts from reference TRBV7-8 and TRBJ2-3): GAGVSQSPRYKVAKRGQDVALRCDPISGHVSLFWYQQALGQGPEFLTYFQNEAQLDKSGLPSDRFFAERPEGSVSTLKIQRTQQEDSAVYLCASSAGTSGTADTQYFGPGTRLTVL.

Worth noting for this clone: The read finishes 3 residues shy of the CDR3 end, and the germline J gene is used to complete it. This chain joins TRBV5-6 and TRBJ2-7; no clear D. CDR3 length: 14 amino acids. V was clipped by 0 bases and J by 6 bases, with 13 bases between them. The germline CDR1 and CDR2 sequences are SGHDT and YYEEEE. The CDR3 loop reads CASSLGALASEQYF. The CDR3 bases that were read are TGTGCCAGCAGCTTGGGGGCCCTCGCAAGCGAG.

This clone was counted at least ten times. The read terminates 3 residues before the CDR3 end, so the remaining end is supplied by the germline J gene. V gene TRBV5-5 combines with J gene TRBJ2-3; perhaps TRBD2 as D (6 bases). CDR1 and CDR2 from the germline V gene are SGHKS and YYEKEE (reference sequence). The CDR3 has 14 residues. Trimming removed 3 bases from V and 2 bases from J, with 10 bases in between. This CDR3 reads CASSSTSSTDTQYF. The sequenced CDR3 bases are TGTGCCAGCAGCTCGACTAGTTCCACAGATACG.

This clone was recorded many times. The part of the CDR3 DNA that was read is TGCAGCGTGGGGACAGGGGACTCTGGAAACACC. It specifies CSVGTGDSGNT. The CDR3 reads in full as CSVGTGDSGNTIYF. V is TRBV29-1 and J is TRBJ1-3; 10 bases map to TRBD1. The observed sequence ends 3 residues before the CDR3 terminus, with the missing tail filled in from the germline J gene. CDR1 is SQVTM and CDR2 is ANQGSEA in the germline V gene. The CDR3 has 14 amino acids. The junction had 2 bases not matched to a gene; V was cut back by 6 bases and J by 0 bases.

This clone was counted many times. Coverage ceases 3 residues before the CDR3 finishes, and the germline J gene fills in the end. The chain couples TRBV20-1 to TRBJ1-6, with TRBD1 as a possible D gene (6 bases). Per germline, CDR1 DFQATT and CDR2 SNEGSKA (reference sequence). The CDR3 totals 16 residues. The ends were cut back, 1 base at V and 6 bases at J, with 16 bases in the middle. This CDR3 is CSARAGAGMLNSPLHF. CDR3 DNA, as far as it was read: TGCAGTGCTAGAGCAGGGGCCGGGATGCTTAATTCACCC.

This clone has a count of ten or more. The read ends 3 residues early relative to the CDR3; the germline J gene fills the gap. The chain links TRBV19 to TRBJ2-2; D remains unclear. V lost 1 base, J lost 1 base, and 7 bases lay in between. There are 15 residues in the CDR3. Germline V CDR1 and CDR2: LNHDA, SQIVND (reference sequence). Partial CDR3 DNA: TGTGCCAGTAGTATAGTTCACTTGAACACCGGGGAG. This sequence encodes CASSIVHLNTGE. The entire CDR3 reads CASSIVHLNTGELFF.

This clone occurred many times. The observed sequence ends 3 residues before the CDR3 terminus, with the missing tail filled in from the germline J gene. The chain uses TRBV20-1 and TRBJ2-1, with TRBD2 matching 7 bases. J lost 5 bases, V lost 5 bases, and 9 bases had no gene match. CDR1 is DFQATT and CDR2 is SNEGSKA in the germline V gene (reference sequence). The CDR3 totals 14 residues. CDR3 region: CSALRQRGHNEQFF. The sequenced part of the CDR3 DNA is TGCAGTGCTCTCAGGCAGCGGGGCCACAATGAG.

This clone was seen at least ten times. The CDR3 end is not reached by the read, which stops 3 residues before it; the germline J gene fills it in. The rearrangement joins TRBV15 to TRBJ2-7; D perhaps matches TRBD2 (7 bases). Trimming pared 2 bases from V and 5 bases from J, leaving 19 bases between. Germline CDR1 LNHNV, CDR2 YYDKDF (reference sequence). This CDR3 comprises 16 residues. The covered CDR3 bases are TGTGCCACCAGCAGAACCCTGGCAGGGGACTACAACGAG. Protein product: CATSRTLAGDYNE. From start to end, the CDR3 is CATSRTLAGDYNEQYF.

At least ten counts were recorded for this clone. The read falls 3 residues short of the CDR3 end, and the missing part is taken from the germline J gene. The V gene is TRBV19, the J gene TRBJ1-6, with 8 bases matching TRBD1. CDR1 is LNHDA and CDR2 is SQIVND in the germline V gene (reference sequence). V shed 5 bases, J shed 2 bases, and the junction held 8 bases outside the gene matches. The CDR3 consists of 17 residues. The part of the CDR3 DNA that was read is TGTGCCAGTAGTCACGGACAGGGAGGGACCTATAATTCACCC. Translated, it gives CASSHGQGGTYNSP. The full CDR3 is CASSHGQGGTYNSPLHF. The full variable domain, with the rest looked up from reference TRBV19 and TRBJ1-6, is DGGITQSPKYLFRKEGQNVTLSCEQNLNHDAMYWYRQDPGQGLRLIYYSQIVNDFQKGDIAEGYSVSREKKESFPLTVTSAQKNPTAFYLCASSHGQGGTYNSPLHFGNGTRLTVT.

This clone showed up many times. The read terminates 3 residues before the CDR3 end, so the remaining end is supplied by the germline J gene. The chain combines TRBV2 with TRBJ2-3, with 8 positions matching TRBD2. The germline V gene has CDR1 SNHLY and CDR2 FYNNEI. The CDR3 totals 14 residues. V lost 10 bases to trimming and J lost 6 bases; unmatched junction nucleotides: 12. CDR3 DNA, as far as it was read: TGTGCCACTTCCGGGACTAGGGGTAGGGATACG. As protein: CATSGTRGRDT. The whole CDR3 region reads CATSGTRGRDTQYF.

This clone came up many times. The read ends 3 residues before the CDR3 terminus; that terminus is restored from the germline J gene. The V gene is TRBV10-1, the J gene TRBJ2-7, with TRBD2 matching 13 bases. V lost 0 bases and J lost 5; bases outside the gene matches: 1. The CDR3 contains 15 residues. Germline CDR1 is WNHNN and CDR2 is SYGVQD (reference sequence). CDR3: CASSESGLAGNEQYF. The CDR3 bases that were read are TGCGCCAGCAGTGAGTCGGGACTAGCGGGGAACGAG.

This clone was seen ten or more times. The CDR3 end is not reached by the read, which stops 3 residues before it; the germline J gene fills it in. The chain has TRBV2 and TRBJ1-3; 9 nucleotides agree with TRBD1. The CDR3 covers 12 residues. J lost 7 bases, V lost 10 bases, and 5 bases had no gene match. The germline V gene has CDR1 SNHLY and CDR2 FYNNEI. The CDR3 is CATTGGGNTIYF. CDR3 DNA (partial): TGTGCCACGACAGGGGGGGGGAACACC.

There are many counts of this clone. Read data end 3 residues before the CDR3 end; the end is taken from the germline J gene. The chain combines TRBV7-3 with TRBJ2-3; no definite D call. The CDR3 covers 13 residues. Germline CDR1 SGHTA, CDR2 FQGTGA. CDR3 sequence: CASSPESYSPQYF. The covered CDR3 bases are TGTGCCAGCAGCCCCGAATCTTACTCTCCG.

This clone was observed at least ten times. The CDR3 is cut off 3 residues early in the read; its end comes from the germline J gene. The chain has TRBV19 and TRBJ1-6; 10 bases are shared with TRBD1. There are 18 residues in the CDR3. Germline trimming cut 5 bases from V and 10 bases from J; bases unmatched to any gene: 17. Germline-derived CDR1 and CDR2 are LNHDA and SQIVND (reference sequence). This CDR3 is CASSLHSGTGVLRSPLHF. The CDR3 DNA, read in part, is TGTGCCAGTAGTCTACATTCCGGGACAGGGGTTTTAAGATCACCC.

This clone appeared many times. The read falls 3 residues short of the CDR3 end, and the missing part is taken from the germline J gene. The chain is built from TRBV5-1 and TRBJ2-1, with 12 bases matching TRBD2. There are 14 residues in the CDR3. Germline V lookup: CDR1 SGHRS, CDR2 YFSETQ. V was pared by 5 bases and J by 6 bases, with 3 bases of the junction left unmatched. The DNA read from the CDR3 is TGCGCCAGCAGGACTAGCGGGAGTACCAATGAG. Residues: CASRTSGSTNE. The full-length CDR3 reads as CASRTSGSTNEQFF.

Many counts were recorded for this clone. With the read ending 3 residues before the CDR3 end, the germline J gene is used to fill in that end. The chain links TRBV5-1 to TRBJ2-1, with D perhaps TRBD1 (6 bases). Trimming cost V 0 bases and J 2 bases, with 9 bases left between them. CDR3 length: 15 residues. The germline gives CDR1 SGHRS, CDR2 YFSETQ. The CDR3 bases that were read are TGCGCCAGCAGCTTGGGACAGGCTACCTACAATGAG. Translating it yields CASSLGQATYNE. The whole CDR3 reads CASSLGQATYNEQFF.

A remark on this clone: The observed sequence ends 3 residues before the CDR3 terminus, with the missing tail filled in from the germline J gene. The chain combines TRBV5-4 with TRBJ2-7; D not certain. The CDR3 runs 14 residues. V was trimmed by 0 bases and J by 6 bases, leaving 13 bases between them. Germline lookup yields CDR1 SGHNT and CDR2 YYREEE (reference sequence). This CDR3 reads CASSLEVTHGEQYF. The CDR3 DNA, read in part, is TGTGCCAGCAGCTTGGAAGTCACTCACGGCGAG. Based on the CDR3 plus reference TRBV5-4 and TRBJ2-7, the full variable domain is ETGVTQSPTHLIKTRGQQVTLRCSSQSGHNTVSWYQQALGQGPQFIFQYYREEENGRGNFPPRFSGLQFPNYSSELNVNALELDDSALYLCASSLEVTHGEQYFGPGTRLTVT.

This clone was counted ten times or more. The observed sequence ends 3 residues before the CDR3 terminus, with the missing tail filled in from the germline J gene. The rearrangement joins TRBV19 to TRBJ1-4; D unresolved. Germline V CDR1 and CDR2: LNHDA, SQIVND (reference sequence). Deletions cut 3 bases from V and 8 bases from J, with 16 bases between. CDR3 size: 15 residues. The CDR3 bases that were read are TGTGCCAGTAGTATCGGGGTATCAGTCGGAGAAAAA. Translating gives CASSIGVSVGEK. The whole CDR3 is CASSIGVSVGEKLFF. Looking up the rest from reference TRBV19 and TRBJ1-4 gives the full variable domain: DGGITQSPKYLFRKEGQNVTLSCEQNLNHDAMYWYRQDPGQGLRLIYYSQIVNDFQKGDIAEGYSVSREKKESFPLTVTSAQKNPTAFYLCASSIGVSVGEKLFFGSGTQLSVL.

This clone was detected many times. With the read ending 3 residues before the CDR3 end, the germline J gene is used to fill in that end. The V call is TRBV7-9, the J call TRBJ1-4; TRBD1 is a possible D gene (6 bases). This CDR3 region has 12 residues. Germline V gene data show CDR1 as SEHNR and CDR2 as FQNEAQ (reference sequence). The DNA read from the CDR3 is TGTGCCAGCAGCTTCTCACAGGGCGGA. Protein: CASSFSQGG. The full-length CDR3 reads as CASSFSQGGLFF.

This clone has only a few counts. At one end, the junction sequence differs from germline, possibly due to a read error. With the read ending 3 residues before the CDR3 end, the germline J gene is used to fill in that end. V usage is TRBV2 and J usage is TRBJ1-3, with D tentatively TRBD1 (5 bases). CDR3 length: 15 amino acids. Germline V gene sequence: CDR1 SNHLY, CDR2 FYNNEI. The CDR3 DNA, read in part, is TGTGCCAGCAGCGGGACCGGAGCGGGGGGAAACCCC. It yields the protein CASSGTGAGGNP. The complete CDR3 protein is CASSGTGAGGNPIYF. The full variable domain, rest sourced from reference TRBV2 and TRBJ1-3, is EPEVTQTPSHQVTQMGQEVILRCVPISNHLYFYWYRQILGQKVEFLVSFYNNEISEKSEIFDDQFSVERPDGSNFTLKIRSTKLEDSAMYFCASSGTGAGGNPIYFGEGSWLTVV.

This clone was counted ten times or more. The read terminates 3 residues ahead of where the CDR3 ends, so the germline J gene completes it. The V call is TRBV18, the J call TRBJ2-2; 9 positions match TRBD1. Trimming took 4 bases from V and 5 from J; bases not matched to a gene: 8. This CDR3 comprises 16 residues. Germline CDR1 is KGHSH and CDR2 is LQKENI. The sequenced CDR3 bases are TGTGCCAGCTCACTAAAGACAGGGGGAATGACCGGGGAG. It codes for CASSLKTGGMTGE. The whole CDR3 sequence reads CASSLKTGGMTGELFF.

Worth noting for this clone: The CDR3 is cut off 3 residues early in the read; its end comes from the germline J gene. V usage is TRBV19 and J usage is TRBJ1-2; TRBD1 is a possible D gene (5 bases). In germline, CDR1 is LNHDA, CDR2 SQIVND (reference sequence). The CDR3 is 13 residues long. The sequenced part of the CDR3 DNA is TGTGCCAGTAGTGACAGAAACACAGATACC. Its translation: CASSDRNTDT. The full CDR3 protein is CASSDRNTDTYTF.

With respect to this clone: Coverage ceases 3 residues before the CDR3 finishes, and the germline J gene fills in the end. The V call is TRBV6-1, the J call TRBJ1-2; 7 nucleotides agree with TRBD1. Looked up from germline, CDR1 is MNHNS and CDR2 is SASEGT. The CDR3 runs to 15 residues. The DNA read from the CDR3 is TGTGCCAGCAGTGAAAGGGCAGGGGGAGCAGATACC. Protein: CASSERAGGADT. The CDR3 in full is CASSERAGGADTYTF.

This clone showed up many times. The read terminates 3 residues ahead of where the CDR3 ends, so the germline J gene completes it. The chain combines TRBV30 with TRBJ1-1, with D maybe TRBD1 (5 bases). The germline V gene has CDR1 GTSNPN and CDR2 SVGIG (reference sequence). The CDR3 runs 14 residues. V shed 0 bases and J shed 3 bases, with 11 bases lying between them. CDR3 DNA (partial): TGTGCCTGGAGTGTACTCACAGGATACACTGAA. Translation gives CAWSVLTGYTE. The CDR3 reads in full as CAWSVLTGYTEAFF.

This clone was seen ten or more times. The CDR3 goes on 3 residues after the read ends, and that part is filled in from the germline J gene. The chain links TRBV29-1 to TRBJ2-1; 11 positions agree with TRBD2. This CDR3 spans 17 amino acids. Germline-derived CDR1 and CDR2 are SQVTM and ANQGSEA. The junction had 6 bases not matched to a gene; V was cut back by 1 base and J by 1 base. The part of the CDR3 DNA that was read is TGCAGCGTTGAAGGGTTAGCGGGAGGGAAGTCCTACAATGAG. The encoded protein is CSVEGLAGGKSYNE. The full CDR3 is CSVEGLAGGKSYNEQFF.

This clone was seen many times. The read is 3 residues too short to cover the CDR3 end, so that end is filled in from the germline J gene. The chain couples TRBV14 to TRBJ2-1, with 8 positions matching TRBD2. J lost 4 bases, V lost 4 bases, and 6 bases had no gene match. CDR3 length equals 15 residues. CDR1 and CDR2 from the germline V gene are SGHDN and FVKESK. The CDR3 reads CASSLAGGRYNEQFF. The sequenced CDR3 bases are TGTGCCAGCAGCCTCGCGGGGGGCAGATACAATGAG.

This clone was found many times. Germline and junction disagree at one end, which may indicate a read error. The read terminates 3 residues before the CDR3 end, so the remaining end is supplied by the germline J gene. The chain joins TRBV18 to TRBJ2-3; the D is unclear. The CDR3 loop spans 15 amino acids. Germline V CDR1 and CDR2: KGHSH, LQKENI. Incomplete CDR3 DNA: TGTGCCAGCCCACCGACGGCGGCTAGCACAGATACG. Encoded protein: CASPPTAASTDT. The full CDR3 is CASPPTAASTDTQYF.